This T cell receptor (beta chain) was sequenced for a study of OX40 agonist ivuxolimab in advanced cancers. The study, taken as a whole, reports: There was clonal expansion of CD4+ and CD8+ blood T cells by week 6 at 0.1 to 3.0 mg/kg. Certain nonresponders likewise exhibited a low normalized T-cell clonal expansion. Compared with others, partial responders at 0.1-3.0 mg/kg displayed clonal expansion among the lowest.

A remark on this clone: Antigen: not known.

Clones were sequenced by immunoSEQ multiplex PCR, and TCRdb holds only the in-frame ones, with some missing. The sample consists of tens of thousands of clones, about 88% of them appearing once. The V gene's germline CDR1 is SNHLY and CDR2 FYNNEI. V shed 3 bases and J shed 1 base, with 7 bases lying between them. The length of the CDR3 is 14 residues. The sequencing here drew on CD4+ or CD8+ T cells sorted from blood, taken in a trial of the OX40 agonist ivuxolimab. The chain is built from TRBV2 and TRBJ1-3, with a possible D match to TRBD1 (5 bases). This clonotype originated in an adult with an advanced solid tumor such as melanoma, head and neck, liver or kidney cancer. The CDR3 DNA reads as TGTGCCAGCAGTGAGTGGGGGTCTGGAAACACCATATATTTT. Translating gives CASSEWGSGNTIYF.